The T cell receptor beta chain under discussion was sequenced for a study of technical replicates of blood from a handful of donors. Sequencing was performed with immunoSEQ multiplex PCR; in TCRdb, only in-frame clones are kept and a portion is missing. The sample contains roughly 87,000 clones, around 90% of which appear only once. This CDR3 contains 16 residues. The germline V gene has CDR1 MNHNY and CDR2 SVGAGI (reference sequence). The V segment lost 4 bases and the J segment 3 bases; nucleotides outside the gene matches: 10. The V gene is TRBV6-6, the J gene TRBJ2-7; 9 bases line up with TRBD1. Sequenced: T cells isolated from PBMCs. The source is a human donor in good health. The CDR3 reads CASSSWAGTGHYEQYF. In DNA form, the CDR3 reads TGTGCCAGCAGTTCGTGGGCCGGGACAGGGCACTACGAGCAGTACTTC.